A single sample is the source of the 16 T cell receptor beta chains below, sequenced in a study of identical twins' blood T cells. One entry per CDR3 protein, called by TCRdb with MiXCR from the 5' RACE reads. The data show 300,000 to 400,000 distinct CDR3 sequences, 28% seen once. Specimen: PBMCs. Receptor source: a woman between 18 and 50 years old in good health.

This rearrangement joins TRBV6-5 to TRBJ2-1; TRBD1 aligns across 10 bases. CDR1 is MNHEY, CDR2 SVGAGI, per germline. The V and J ends lost 0 bases and 8 bases, in that order; junction bases with no gene match: 10. The CDR3 consists of 17 residues. CDR3 in DNA: TGTGCCAGCAGTTACTCGCAAGGGACAGGGGCTGTCCATGAGCAGTTCTTC. The encoded protein is CASSYSQGTGAVHEQFF.

This clonotype has just a few counts. CDR3 region: CASLKTGVSNEQFF. Written as DNA, the CDR3 is TGTGCCAGCCTCAAAACGGGAGTAAGCAATGAGCAGTTCTTC. The rearrangement joins TRBV28 to TRBJ2-1; D is perhaps TRBD2 (6 bases). Germline V gene data show CDR1 as MDHEN and CDR2 as SYDVKM. The ends were cut back, 8 bases at V and 6 bases at J, with 17 bases in the middle. The CDR3 extends over 14 amino acids.

This chain links TRBV10-3 with TRBJ1-1; D is unresolved. The length of the CDR3 is 14 residues. V lost 3 bases and J 1 base, leaving 9 bases between the germline ends. Germline values: CDR1 ENHRY, CDR2 SYGVKD. Here the CDR3 reads CAISDSGKNTEAFF. As DNA, the CDR3 is TGTGCCATCAGTGATTCCGGGAAGAACACTGAAGCTTTCTTT.

This clonotype was detected ten times or more. The V gene is TRBV11-2, the J gene TRBJ2-2; no clear D gene. The CDR3 consists of 13 residues. From germline, CDR1 is SGHAT and CDR2 FQNNGV. V was shortened by 0 bases and J by 7 bases, with 6 bases between the two germline ends. The CDR3 region has the DNA TGTGCCAGCAGCTTAGATTACGTCGGGGAGCTGTTTTTT. Its translation is CASSLDYVGELFF.

In its sample, this clonotype was seen a few times. V usage is TRBV5-1 and J usage is TRBJ1-1; 7 nucleotides match TRBD1. V dropped 3 bases and J dropped 4; count of bases not matched to a gene: 6. The germline CDR1 and CDR2 sequences are SGHRS and YFSETQ. CDR3 length: 14 amino acids. Here the CDR3 reads CASSSNRGGTEAFF. CDR3 nucleotide sequence: TGCGCCAGCAGCTCGAACAGGGGAGGCACTGAAGCTTTCTTT. Variable domain in full (rest from reference TRBV5-1 and TRBJ1-1): KAGVTQTPRYLIKTRGQQVTLSCSPISGHRSVSWYQQTPGQGLQFLFEYFSETQRNKGNFPGRFSGRQFSNSRSEMNVSTLELGDSALYLCASSSNRGGTEAFFGQGTRLTVV.

The chain is built from TRBV7-9 and TRBJ2-1; D not resolved. The V and J ends lost 1 base and 6 bases respectively, with 4 bases between them. The length of the CDR3 is 12 residues. CDR1 and CDR2 (germline): SEHNR, FQNEAQ (reference sequence). The CDR3 is CASSLVTNEQFF. The CDR3 DNA reads as TGTGCCAGCAGCTTAGTAACCAATGAGCAGTTCTTC.

This clonotype was picked up a small number of times. This rearrangement joins TRBV3-1 to TRBJ1-1; D gene ambiguous. V gave up 8 bases and J gave up 1 base, with 8 bases separating them. The CDR3 consists of 12 residues. The V gene's germline CDR1 is LGHDT and CDR2 YNNKEL (reference sequence). CDR3 in DNA: TGTGCCAGCCTATCAGAGAACACTGAAGCTTTCTTT. Protein: CASLSENTEAFF.

This clonotype was detected only a few times. This chain connects TRBV9 to TRBJ1-1; D not certain. Germline loops: CDR1 SGDLS, CDR2 YYNGEE. Deletions cut 2 bases from V and 0 bases from J, with 8 bases between. This CDR3 region has 14 residues. CDR3: CASSVGSLNTEAFF. The CDR3 nucleotides read TGTGCCAGCAGCGTGGGCAGCTTGAACACTGAAGCTTTCTTT.

V is TRBV10-3 and J is TRBJ1-1; no reliable D call. CDR3 size: 13 residues. Per the germline V gene, CDR1 is ENHRY and CDR2 is SYGVKD. Trimming stripped 11 bases from V and 0 bases from J, with 13 bases between. For the CDR3, the DNA is TGTGCCTCGAGATTCGAGATGAACACTGAAGCTTTCTTT. Its translation is CASRFEMNTEAFF.

This clonotype was detected only a few times. The chain is built from TRBV20-1 and TRBJ2-2, with a weak D call TRBD1 (6 bases). Germline CDR1 is DFQATT and CDR2 is SNEGSKA (reference sequence). This CDR3 has 14 amino acids. Deletions cut 6 bases from V and 3 bases from J, with 14 bases between. As DNA, the CDR3 is TGCAGTGCAAGGGGTGAGGGGGACACCGGGGAGCTGTTTTTT. Its protein product is CSARGEGDTGELFF.

V is TRBV20-1 and J is TRBJ2-1, with 12 bases aligning to TRBD2. Germline assignment: CDR1 DFQATT and CDR2 SNEGSKA (reference sequence). The CDR3 is made up of 14 amino acids. Trimming removed 6 bases from V and 6 bases from J; junction bases left unmatched: 6. CDR3 in amino acids: CSATTSGRTNEQFF. The CDR3 nucleotides are TGCAGTGCAACGACTAGCGGGAGAACCAATGAGCAGTTCTTC.

The chain employs TRBV20-1 and TRBJ2-7, with 7 bases aligning to TRBD1. The CDR3 contains 14 residues. Trimming at V came to 0 bases and at J to 2 bases, leaving 4 bases not matched to a gene. CDR1 is DFQATT, CDR2 SNEGSKA, per germline (reference sequence). The CDR3 region is CSARDQTGAYEQYF. For the CDR3, the DNA is TGCAGTGCTAGAGATCAAACAGGGGCCTACGAGCAGTACTTC.

The sample holds a few counts of this clonotype. V and J are TRBV28 and TRBJ2-7, with 11 bases identical to TRBD2. The germline CDR1 and CDR2 sequences are MDHEN and SYDVKM. The CDR3 is 16 residues long. Germline trimming cut 4 bases from V and 5 bases from J; bases unmatched to any gene: 10. Here the CDR3 DNA reads TGTGCCAGCAGTTCAGCTACTAGCGGGAGTTTCCACGAGCAGTACTTC. Amino acids: CASSSATSGSFHEQYF. Supplemented by reference TRBV28 and TRBJ2-7, the full variable domain reads DVKVTQSSRYLVKRTGEKVFLECVQDMDHENMFWYRQDPGLGLRLIYFSYDVKMKEKGDIPEGYSVSREKKERFSLILESASTNQTSMYLCASSSATSGSFHEQYFGPGTRLTVT.

This clonotype was found a few times. The chain links TRBV6-2 or TRBV6-3 to TRBJ2-1, with TRBD2 matching 8 bases. CDR1 MNHEY and CDR2 SVGEGT come from the germline V gene. Losses at the gene ends were 6 bases for V and 6 bases for J; bases not matched to a gene: 10. The CDR3 spans 15 residues. The CDR3 DNA sequence: TGTGCCAGCAGCTCACGGGGGGGTAAAGTCAATGAGCAGTTCTTC. Its translation: CASSSRGGKVNEQFF.

This clonotype was counted a few times. The V and J genes are TRBV18 and TRBJ1-1; possible D gene TRBD1, 5 bases. V dropped 3 bases and J dropped 5 bases, with 16 bases sitting between them. CDR1 and CDR2 (germline): KGHSH, LQKENI. The CDR3 length is 15 residues. This CDR3 reads CASSPRSGERTEAFF. The CDR3, as DNA: TGTGCCAGCTCACCGAGGTCGGGGGAAAGGACTGAAGCTTTCTTT. The full variable domain, with the rest looked up from reference TRBV18 and TRBJ1-1, is NAGVMQNPRHLVRRRGQEARLRCSPMKGHSHVYWYRQLPEEGLKFMVYLQKENIIDESGMPKERFSAEFPKEGPSILRIQQVVRGDSAAYFCASSPRSGERTEAFFGQGTRLTVV.

The chain is built from TRBV9 and TRBJ2-1; 10 bases are shared with TRBD1. The length of the CDR3 is 15 residues. Per the germline V gene, CDR1 is SGDLS and CDR2 is YYNGEE. V shed 4 bases, J shed 4 bases, and the junction held 5 bases outside the gene matches. CDR3 amino acids: CASSPRQGAYNEQFF. CDR3 sequence (DNA): TGTGCCAGCAGCCCTCGACAGGGGGCTTACAATGAGCAGTTCTTC.